This T cell receptor (beta chain) emerged from a study of naive and memory T cell subsets. The study's findings and limits: There was no ground truth to check naive and memory subset results. In CD4 and CD8 cells, diversity dropped from naive through EMRA. In naive cells, over 95% of TCR sequences were seen only once.

Separate alpha and beta amplification began at the second PCR step. This clonotype has at least ten counts. Antigen: not known. An equimolar mix of two oligonucleotides served as the beta constant-region primer for TRBC1 and TRBC2. TCRdb itself ran the UMI-ligation and nested PCR reads through MiXCR, one entry per CDR3 protein. Found here are 65,000 to 85,000 distinct CDR3 sequences, around 12% of them singletons; the top ten hold 0.75% to 1%. The receptor was isolated from a human donor in good health. The sequenced sample consisted of central memory CD4+ T cells from blood.

The CDR3 here is CASRTGGQETQYF. The CDR3 nucleotides are TGTGCCAGCAGGACAGGGGGTCAAGAGACCCAGTACTTC. The chain has TRBV5-4 and TRBJ2-5; 9 bases agree with TRBD1. Germline-derived CDR1 and CDR2 are SGHNT and YYREEE (reference sequence). The CDR3 totals 13 residues. Losses at the gene ends were 5 bases for V and 2 bases for J; bases not matched to a gene: 1. Full variable domain (missing parts from reference TRBV5-4 and TRBJ2-5): ETGVTQSPTHLIKTRGQQVTLRCSSQSGHNTVSWYQQALGQGPQFIFQYYREEENGRGNFPPRFSGLQFPNYSSELNVNALELDDSALYLCASRTGGQETQYFGPGTRLLVL.